These T cell receptor beta chains were read from a single sample in a study of CD8+ T cells in alopecia areata. Repertoires were generated with immunoSEQ multiplex PCR, while TCRdb's copy carries only in-frame clones and drops some. Of approximately 7,800 clones listed, 64% were seen once; the top ten hold roughly 17%. Sample: skin, taken at week 0. The origin of the receptors is a human donor with alopecia areata. CDR3s include the opening cysteine and the closing phenylalanine or tryptophan. The order of the fields is D gene, clone size, V gene, J gene, CDR3 DNA, CDR3 protein. A D gene is named only where the DNA matches it firmly. The size of a clone is reported for some rows only, either as once, few or many, or as a class for expanded clones.

NA	NA	TRBV27	TRBJ2-2	TGTGCCAGCAGTGAGTTTGGAAACACCGGGGAGCTGTTTTTT	CASSEFGNTGELFF
NA	once	TRBV11-2	TRBJ2-1	TGTGCCAGCAGCTTAGATGCCCCCTCCCCACTCATTTACAATGAGCAGTTCTTC	CASSLDAPSPLIYNEQFF
TRBD1	NA	TRBV5-1	TRBJ2-7	TGCGCCAGCAGCTTGGGACCGGGACAGAAATCCTACGAGCAGTACTTC	CASSLGPGQKSYEQYF
NA	NA	TRBV7-6	TRBJ2-5	TGTGCCAGCTCTCGGGGGGCCGGACAAGAGACCCAGTACTTC	CASSRGAGQETQYF
NA	NA	TRBV7-9	TRBJ2-2	TGTGCCAGCGGAGGACTGCGCACCGGGGAGCTGTTTTTT	CASGGLRTGELFF
NA	NA	TRBV5-6	TRBJ2-7	TGTGCCAGCAGCACCGAACCGGGACACGAAACCTACGAGCAGTACTTC	CASSTEPGHETYEQYF
TRBD2	NA	TRBV7-3	TRBJ2-1	TGTGCCAGCAGCTTTAGCGGGATCTACAATGAGCAGTTCTTC	CASSFSGIYNEQFF
TRBD1	NA	TRBV18	TRBJ1-1	TGTGCCAGCTCACTCGACAGGGCCAGGATGAACACTGAAGCTTTCTTT	CASSLDRARMNTEAFF
NA	NA	TRBV30	TRBJ1-1	TGTGCCTGGAGTGTACAAAATGGGAACACTGAAGCCTTCTTT	CAWSVQNGNTEAFF
NA	NA	TRBV14	TRBJ1-4	TGTGCCAGCAGCCCTCCAGGGACTGAAAAACTGTTTTTT	CASSPPGTEKLFF
NA	once	TRBV2	TRBJ2-2	TGTGCCAGCAGCGGAATAGGGGGACCGAACACCGGGGAGCTGTTTTTT	CASSGIGGPNTGELFF
TRBD2	NA	TRBV18	TRBJ2-1	TGTGCCAGCTCACCAGCACTAGCGGGGGTGCTCTACAATGAGCAGTTCTTC	CASSPALAGVLYNEQFF
NA	NA	TRBV5-4	TRBJ2-3	TGTGCCAGCAGCTCCCGCACAGATACGCAGTATTTT	CASSSRTDTQYF
NA	few	TRBV27	TRBJ1-5	TGTGCCAGCAGTTCCGGGACGGAGCTTTATAGCAATCAGCCCCAGCATTTT	CASSSGTELYSNQPQHF
NA	NA	TRBV2	TRBJ1-2	TGTGCCAGCAGTGAGGGAGGAGGAATGGGGGGCTACACCTTC	CASSEGGGMGGYTF
NA	few	TRBV11-3	TRBJ1-1	TGTGCCAGCAGCTATAGAGGGCAGAACACTGAAGCTTTCTTT	CASSYRGQNTEAFF
TRBD2	NA	TRBV13	TRBJ2-3	TGTGCCAGCAGTCCCCCGGGACTAGGGGGAAAGGATACGCAGTATTTT	CASSPPGLGGKDTQYF
TRBD1	few	TRBV4-2	TRBJ1-5	TGTGCCAGCAGCCACCGGGACAGGGTAGATCAGCCCCAGCATTTT	CASSHRDRVDQPQHF
TRBD1	NA	TRBV7-9	TRBJ2-3	TGTGCCAGCAGCTCTACAGGGGCGTCAGATACGCAGTATTTT	CASSSTGASDTQYF
TRBD2	NA	TRBV4-1	TRBJ2-7	TGCGCCAGCAGCCGCGGGGAGGGACGGAACGAGCAGTACTTC	CASSRGEGRNEQYF
NA	NA	TRBV9	TRBJ2-3	TGTGCCAGCAGCGTAGCTAGTTTCGGGGCAGATACGCAGTATTTT	CASSVASFGADTQYF
NA	NA	TRBV28	TRBJ1-5	TGTGCCAGCAGTTTCCCGACGGTCGGTGGCAATCAGCCCCAGCATTTT	CASSFPTVGGNQPQHF
TRBD2	few	TRBV27	TRBJ2-1	TGTGCCAGCAGTTCTCGAGGACTAGCGGGAGGGCCGAATGAGCAGTTCTTC	CASSSRGLAGGPNEQFF
NA	NA	TRBV6-5	TRBJ2-3	TGTGCCAGCCGTACAGGGTGGCCAGATACGCAGTATTTT	CASRTGWPDTQYF
NA	few	TRBV9	TRBJ1-5	TGTGCCAGCAGCGCAGGGGTGAGCAATCAGCCCCAGCATTTT	CASSAGVSNQPQHF
NA	NA	TRBV18	TRBJ1-2	TGCGCCAGCTCAGCTACACCATCTAACTATGGCTACACCTTC	CASSATPSNYGYTF
NA	NA	TRBV19	TRBJ1-1	TGTGCCAGTAGTCCGGACAGTGTAAGAGAAGCTTTCTTT	CASSPDSVREAFF
NA	NA	TRBV7-2	TRBJ1-2	TGTGCCAGCAGCTTCTCGGGTCCGTCAGAGGGCTACACCTTC	CASSFSGPSEGYTF
NA	few	TRBV6-5	TRBJ1-1	TGTGCCAGCAGTTATGCCGGGGACGCTTTCTTT	CASSYAGDAFF
TRBD2	few	TRBV30	TRBJ2-3	TGTGCCTGGAGTAAGGGACTAGCGGGAGCTGCAGATACGCAGTATTTT	CAWSKGLAGAADTQYF
NA	NA	TRBV6-6	TRBJ2-1	TGTGCCAGCAGTCTCTTGCTAAATGAGCAGTTCTTC	CASSLLLNEQFF
TRBD2	few	TRBV5-1	TRBJ2-1	TGCGCCAGCAGCTTCTCTAGCGGGAACTACAATGAGCAGTTCTTC	CASSFSSGNYNEQFF
TRBD2	NA	TRBV4-3	TRBJ2-3	TGCGCCAGCAGCCCTGGGACTAGCGGCTCCGATACGCAGTATTTT	CASSPGTSGSDTQYF
TRBD1	once	TRBV19	TRBJ1-2	TGTGCCAGTAGTAGAGGGGACAGCAACTATGGCTACACCTTC	CASSRGDSNYGYTF
TRBD1	NA	TRBV27	TRBJ2-5	TGTGCCAGCAGTCTGGACAGGGGACAAGAGACCCAGTACTTC	CASSLDRGQETQYF
NA	once	TRBV5-8	TRBJ2-5	TGTGCCAGCAGCTTGGTGGGACGCCAAGAGACCCAGTACTTC	CASSLVGRQETQYF
TRBD2	NA	TRBV2	TRBJ2-3	TGTGCCAGCAGATACCTGAGGATTAGCGGGTATACGCAGTATTTT	CASRYLRISGYTQYF
NA	once	TRBV7-9	TRBJ2-1	TGTGCCAGCAGCCCTCCCCATGGAAGGGGAGATGAGCAGTTCTTC	CASSPPHGRGDEQFF
TRBD1	NA	TRBV27	TRBJ1-5	TGTGCCAGCAGTTTCCAGGGGGGCTATCAGCCCCAGCATTTT	CASSFQGGYQPQHF
NA	NA	TRBV28	TRBJ1-5	TGTGCCAGCAGTATAAGGACAGATGCTCAGCCCCAGCATTTT	CASSIRTDAQPQHF
NA	few	TRBV28	TRBJ2-7	TGTGCCAGCAGTTGGCCCGGCCTCGGATCCTACGAGCAGTACTTC	CASSWPGLGSYEQYF
NA	NA	TRBV7-8	TRBJ1-1	TGTGCCAGCAGCGTAATGAACACTGAAGCTTTCTTT	CASSVMNTEAFF
NA	NA	TRBV15	TRBJ1-1	TGTGCCACCAGTCGGCCCTTGAACACTGAAGCTTTCTTT	CATSRPLNTEAFF
NA	NA	TRBV28	TRBJ2-3	TGTGCCAGCAGTCAGACAGATACGCAGTATTTT	CASSQTDTQYF
NA	NA	TRBV2	TRBJ1-2	TGTGCCAGCACTTGGGGGAGGGATGGCTACACCTTC	CASTWGRDGYTF
NA	NA	TRBV9	TRBJ1-2	TGTGCCAGCAGCGCCACGAGGATAGACTCAAGGACTTCCCGCTACACCTTC	CASSATRIDSRTSRYTF
NA	NA	TRBV7-2	TRBJ1-5	TGTGCCAGCAGCTTATCAGGATATAGCAATCAGCCCCAGCATTTT	CASSLSGYSNQPQHF
NA	few	TRBV21-1	TRBJ2-1	TGTGCCAGCAGCAAAGTGGAGGACACTTCCAATGAGCAGTTCTTC	CASSKVEDTSNEQFF
NA	NA	TRBV5-6	TRBJ1-4	TGTGCCAGCAGCTTGGCGAACGGGGTAAAACTGTTTTTT	CASSLANGVKLFF
NA	few	TRBV2	TRBJ2-7	TGTGCCAGCGCCACCCAGGGACCCTACGAGCAGTACTTC	CASATQGPYEQYF
TRBD1	NA	TRBV28	TRBJ2-2	TGTGCCAGCAGGTCCGGGACAGGGGACACCGGGGAGCTGTTTTTT	CASRSGTGDTGELFF
TRBD1	NA	TRBV19	TRBJ2-7	TGTGCCAGTAGTATGGCGCCCCCGGGACAGGGCTACGAGCAGTACTTC	CASSMAPPGQGYEQYF
TRBD2	NA	TRBV2	TRBJ2-3	TGTGCCAGCAGTGAGAGTAGTCGGACTAGCGAATGGAGGGAGGTCACAGATACGCAGTATTTT	CASSESSRTSEWREVTDTQYF
NA	NA	TRBV7-6	TRBJ1-3	TGTGCCAGCAGCTTAGAAGGTCATATGGGGCCTGGAAACACCATATATTTT	CASSLEGHMGPGNTIYF